A selection of T cell receptor beta chains follows, all from one sample in a study of blood T cell repertoires in COVID-19. Sequenced by immunoSEQ multiplex PCR; TCRdb stores in-frame clones only, minus some. The repertoire holds 380,000 or so clones, 88% seen once, with more than 0.9% in the top ten. The sample comprised PBMCs or T cells enriched from blood (not recorded which). The receptors were gathered from a woman younger than 45 with acute COVID-19. CDR3s include the opening cysteine and the closing phenylalanine or tryptophan.

TRBV7-8	TRBJ1-1	CASSFNRATNTEAFF
TRBV19	TRBJ2-7	CASSRSAVDTSYEQYF
TRBV24-1	TRBJ2-3	CATSGRGQSTDTQYF
TRBV4-3	TRBJ1-6	CASSQGPGGTRSPLHF
TRBV5-1	TRBJ2-3	CASSREGLPDTQYF
TRBV5-6	TRBJ2-7	CASSLVPGAYEQYF
TRBV6-5	TRBJ1-4	CASGDRDLDEKLFF
TRBV5-1	TRBJ2-2	CASSFTSGGNGELFF
TRBV7-9	TRBJ1-1	CASSLSRNPWDTEAFF
TRBV11-2	TRBJ1-1	CASSPTFDRRNTEAFF
TRBV5-1	TRBJ2-2	CASSLAWGQGVTGELFF
TRBV5-1	TRBJ1-2	CASSLGQPTNYGYTF
TRBV9	TRBJ1-4	CASSKDSEYEKLFF
TRBV9	TRBJ1-2	CASSVAYGSMNYGYTF
TRBV20-1	TRBJ1-4	CSASPWQGNEKLFF
TRBV19	TRBJ2-1	CASSTPALAGEYNEQFF
TRBV4-1	TRBJ1-6	CASSTPGTGDPYNSPLHF
TRBV5-1	TRBJ2-7	CASSFAPGGDYEQYF
TRBV9	TRBJ2-7	CASSPEGGGNEQYF
TRBV9	TRBJ2-7	CASSGTGTGHEQYF
TRBV19	TRBJ2-1	CASSIAPSGGREQFF
TRBV28	TRBJ1-2	CASSFGQGRGGYTF
TRBV29-1	TRBJ1-2	CSVVLQGAGYGYTF
TRBV7-3	TRBJ1-2	CASSLKPGQTRDYGYTF
TRBV7-3	TRBJ1-1	CASSLAQPKTGLFSTEAFF
TRBV5-6	TRBJ2-5	CASSLYLLAGGETQYF
TRBV7-8	TRBJ1-1	CASSRDRGTEAFF
TRBV24-1	TRBJ1-2	CATSERRGDGYTF
TRBV27	TRBJ1-1	CASKDRVHTEAFF
TRBV18	TRBJ2-3	CASSIGLAGADTQYF
TRBV4-1	TRBJ1-6	CASSPGGPNSPLHF
TRBV9	TRBJ2-3	CASSETPGQGRDTQYF
TRBV5-1	TRBJ2-2	CASSFRTGGGPGELFF
TRBV4-1	TRBJ1-2	CASSQRDRGLYGYTF
TRBV5-1	TRBJ2-5	CASSLSSEIQETQYF
TRBV7-8	TRBJ2-5	CASSERGGDETQYF
TRBV30	TRBJ1-1	CAWSTGQRNTEAFF
TRBV19	TRBJ2-1	CASKDGSGLARVF
TRBV7-3	TRBJ2-2	CASSLVGGTPGELFF
TRBV18	TRBJ2-3	CASSLGGRSTDTQYF
TRBV5-6	TRBJ2-5	CASSDDREETQYF
TRBV5-1	TRBJ2-1	CASSLTSAYNEQFF
TRBV7-2	TRBJ1-4	CASSSGTGIGEKLFF
TRBV18	TRBJ1-5	CASSPQGYSNQPQHF
TRBV19	TRBJ1-6	CASRDGQANNSPLHF
TRBV4-1	TRBJ1-6	CASSLDRGDHSPLHF
TRBV24-1	TRBJ2-5	CATSEQGYETQYF
TRBV6-5	TRBJ1-1	CASRSAGLLWTEAFF
TRBV11-2	TRBJ2-5	CASSLFRQETQYF
TRBV9	TRBJ2-7	CASSPREGTSYEQYF